This T cell receptor (beta chain) was sequenced for a study of T cells in Graves' hyperthyroidism and ophthalmopathy. Diagnosis of hyperthyroidism was new in patients aged 18 to 65, and its duration was under 2 months. Diagnoses used clinical symptoms, serum thyroxine and TRAb, thyroid ultrasound and orbital computed tomography. Blood was obtained at the first hyperthyroidism diagnosis, which preceded any ophthalmopathy symptoms. TCR beta CDR3 sequences were amplified from RNA transcripts. Using the HTBI primer set, a first-round RT-PCR was run on the TCR CDR3. TCRdb re-analysed the multiplex PCR reads in MiXCR, keeping a single row per CDR3 protein. The table has around 350,000 distinct CDR3 sequences, around 14% seen once. In its sample, this clonotype was seen a few times. The germline V gene encodes CDR1 SGHTS and CDR2 YDEGEE. Losses at the gene ends were 4 bases for V and 7 bases for J; bases not matched to a gene: 9. The CDR3 extends over 14 amino acids.

The sequencing sample was made of blood. This clonotype originated in a woman aged 18-29 years with Graves' hyperthyroidism that later progressed to Graves' ophthalmopathy. The chain uses TRBV5-8 and TRBJ2-7; TRBD2 matches 9 bases. The CDR3, as DNA: TGTGCCAGCAGCCAGGGACTAGCCCCCTCGGAGCAGTACTTC. Protein: CASSQGLAPSEQYF.